Listed here are 21 T cell receptor beta chains from one sample, sequenced in a study of blood T cell repertoires in COVID-19 (dated by TCRdb to 2020 to 2022). The library was made by the immunoSEQ multiplex PCR assay. TCRdb's version of the immuneACCESS table is confined to in-frame rearrangements and falls short of the full clone set. An unresolved V gene accounts for under half of the shortfall where checked; the remainder is of unknown origin. The sample table shows hundreds of thousands of clones, and about 80% are seen once. Together, the top ten hold about 9.5% of the sample. The sequenced sample was peripheral blood. These TCRs come from a woman aged 80 or over with acute or convalescent COVID-19.

This sequence joins TRBV3-1 (or the pseudogene TRBV3-2) and TRBJ1-3; no definite D call. The CDR3 is 13 amino acids. Germline CDR1 LGHDT, CDR2 YNNKEL (reference sequence). V was clipped by 0 bases and J by 3 bases, with 3 bases between them. CDR3 in amino acids: CASSQDLGNTIYF. Written as DNA, the CDR3 is TGTGCCAGCAGCCAAGATCTTGGAAACACCATATATTTT.

This clone occurred a few times. V and J are TRBV28 and TRBJ1-4, with D perhaps matching TRBD1 (5 bases). Deletions cut 7 bases from V and 14 bases from J, with 23 bases between. Looked up from germline, CDR1 is MDHEN and CDR2 is SYDVKM. The CDR3 contains 14 residues. The DNA of the CDR3 is TGTGCCAGCACCCCGACAGTTCCCAATCAAGGGCTGTTTTTT. Translating it yields CASTPTVPNQGLFF.

J is TRBJ1-1 and V is TRBV30; possible D gene TRBD1, 6 bases. The CDR3 is 13 residues long. CDR1 and CDR2 from the germline V gene are GTSNPN and SVGIG (reference sequence). Trimming took 1 base from V and 6 from J, leaving 12 bases between them. CDR3 DNA sequence: TGTGCCTGGAGTGACCAGGGGTGGGCTGAAGCTTTCTTT. Amino acids: CAWSDQGWAEAFF.

This clone was seen only a few times. CDR3 bases: TGTGCCAGCTCACCTCCGACCTACGGGAGCTCCTATAATTCACCCCTCCACTTT. Encoded protein: CASSPPTYGSSYNSPLHF. V is TRBV18 and J is TRBJ1-6; the D is unclear. Looked up from germline, CDR1 is KGHSH and CDR2 is LQKENI. The CDR3 is 18 residues long. V was pared by 3 bases and J by 0 bases, with 15 bases between.

This clone was found once. The V call is TRBV6-1, the J call TRBJ2-7; a possible D gene is TRBD2 (7 bases). Germline CDR1 is MNHNS and CDR2 is SASEGT. V was shortened by 1 base and J by 6 bases, with 16 bases between the two germline ends. This CDR3 spans 15 amino acids. CDR3 loop: CASSEGGQGRGEQYF. DNA for the CDR3: TGTGCCAGCAGTGAAGGAGGGCAGGGGAGGGGCGAGCAGTACTTC.

J is TRBJ1-2 and V is TRBV7-9; a possible D gene is TRBD1 (5 bases). Trimming pared 4 bases from V and 2 bases from J, leaving 14 bases between. Germline V gives CDR1 SEHNR, CDR2 FQNEAQ (reference sequence). CDR3 length: 15 residues. The CDR3 loop is CASSSLRGTNYGYTF. The DNA of the CDR3 is TGTGCCAGCAGCTCGCTGCGGGGCACGAACTATGGCTACACCTTC.

The chain uses TRBV5-3 and TRBJ2-3, with TRBD2 identical over 12 bases. TRBV5-3 counts as an open reading frame of uncertain function. This CDR3 region has 16 residues. J was trimmed by 1 base and V by 0 bases; bases with no gene match: 0. The CDR3 bases are TGTGCCAGAAGCTTGGGACTAGCGGGAGGCACAGATACGCAGTATTTT. It codes for CARSLGLAGGTDTQYF.

V usage is TRBV25-1 and J usage is TRBJ2-1; 14 positions match TRBD2. CDR3 length: 16 residues. Trimming cost V 4 bases and J 10 bases; bases outside gene matches: 9. The germline CDR1 and CDR2 sequences are MGHDK and SYGVNS. The CDR3 protein is CASSGPGLAGGVEQFF. In DNA, the CDR3 is TGTGCCAGCAGTGGACCCGGACTAGCGGGGGGTGTGGAGCAGTTCTTC.

V and J are TRBV28 and TRBJ2-1; a possible D gene is TRBD2 (6 bases). Trimming took 6 bases from V and 5 from J, leaving 20 bases between them. CDR1 and CDR2 from the germline V gene are MDHEN and SYDVKM. This CDR3 comprises 16 residues. CDR3 loop: CASRPTPGLANNEQFF. CDR3 DNA sequence: TGTGCCAGCAGGCCAACCCCGGGACTTGCTAACAATGAGCAGTTCTTC. Complete variable domain (other parts from reference TRBV28 and TRBJ2-1): DVKVTQSSRYLVKRTGEKVFLECVQDMDHENMFWYRQDPGLGLRLIYFSYDVKMKEKGDIPEGYSVSREKKERFSLILESASTNQTSMYLCASRPTPGLANNEQFFGPGTRLTVL.

V gene TRBV28 combines with J gene TRBJ1-2; 10 nucleotides agree with TRBD1. The J segment lost 4 bases and the V segment lost 6 bases, leaving 5 bases of the junction unmatched. The CDR3 consists of 14 residues. CDR1 and CDR2 from the germline V gene are MDHEN and SYDVKM. CDR3 in amino acids: CASRGTGVFYGYTF. The CDR3 DNA follows: TGTGCCAGCAGGGGGACAGGGGTTTTCTATGGCTACACCTTC.

This chain uses TRBV4-1 with TRBJ1-2; D call uncertain. Per germline, CDR1 MGHRA and CDR2 YSYEKL. This CDR3 comprises 14 residues. V dropped 2 bases and J dropped 1 base, with 8 bases sitting between them. The CDR3 DNA reads TGCGCCAGCAGCCAAACCGGGAGTAACTATGGCTACACCTTC. Protein sequence: CASSQTGSNYGYTF.

The CDR3 sequence is CASGLPAQQGAAGYTF. DNA of the CDR3: TGTGCCAGCGGACTCCCAGCCCAACAGGGGGCGGCTGGCTACACCTTC. The gene calls are TRBV28 and TRBJ1-2, with TRBD1 identical over 9 bases. Per germline, CDR1 MDHEN and CDR2 SYDVKM. The CDR3 has 16 amino acids. J was trimmed by 7 bases and V by 8 bases; bases with no gene match: 17.

This sequence joins TRBV19 and TRBJ1-4; D gene unclear. The CDR3 extends over 13 amino acids. CDR1 is LNHDA and CDR2 is SQIVND in the germline V gene (reference sequence). Trimming left V 3 bases short and J 4 bases short, with 6 bases between. The CDR3 region is CASSMSRNEKLFF. In nucleotides, the CDR3 is TGTGCCAGTAGTATGAGCCGTAATGAAAAACTGTTTTTT.

The chain uses TRBV27 and TRBJ1-2; 8 bases map to TRBD1. The germline V gene encodes CDR1 MNHEY and CDR2 SMNVEV (reference sequence). The CDR3 length is 17 residues. V dropped 6 bases and J dropped 4; count of bases not matched to a gene: 16. The CDR3 region is CASRRALTQGAGYGYTF. Here the CDR3 DNA reads TGTGCCAGCAGGAGGGCCCTAACCCAGGGGGCTGGCTATGGCTACACCTTC.

This sequence joins TRBV19 and TRBJ2-2; maybe TRBD1 (6 bases). Trimming cost V 5 bases and J 5 bases, with 18 bases left between them. Looked up from germline, CDR1 is LNHDA and CDR2 is SQIVND (reference sequence). The length of the CDR3 is 16 residues. CDR3 DNA sequence: TGTGCCAGTAGTGCCGATGGGGGCACTAAGACCGGGGAGCTGTTTTTT. It encodes CASSADGGTKTGELFF. The variable domain in full, with the rest retrieved from reference TRBV19 and TRBJ2-2, is DGGITQSPKYLFRKEGQNVTLSCEQNLNHDAMYWYRQDPGQGLRLIYYSQIVNDFQKGDIAEGYSVSREKKESFPLTVTSAQKNPTAFYLCASSADGGTKTGELFFGEGSRLTVL.

This chain joins TRBV18 and TRBJ2-7, with D possibly TRBD1 on 5 matching bases. Germline V gene lookup returns CDR1 KGHSH and CDR2 LQKENI. The CDR3 spans 17 residues. Trimming removed 3 bases from V and 0 bases from J, with 18 bases in between. CDR3: CASSPKGQGSFSYEQYF. CDR3 nucleotide sequence: TGTGCCAGCTCACCCAAGGGGCAGGGATCATTCTCCTACGAGCAGTACTTC.

The gene calls are TRBV5-1 and TRBJ2-7; TRBD2 is a possible D gene (5 bases). Germline CDR1 SGHRS, CDR2 YFSETQ. The CDR3 runs 15 residues. The V gene lost 0 bases and the J gene lost 0 bases, with 10 bases spanning the gap. This chain's CDR3 is CASSLEPGGSYEQYF. CDR3 nucleotides: TGCGCCAGCAGCTTGGAACCCGGAGGCTCCTACGAGCAGTACTTC. Combining the CDR3 with reference TRBV5-1 and TRBJ2-7 gives the whole variable domain KAGVTQTPRYLIKTRGQQVTLSCSPISGHRSVSWYQQTPGQGLQFLFEYFSETQRNKGNFPGRFSGRQFSNSRSEMNVSTLELGDSALYLCASSLEPGGSYEQYFGPGTRLTVT.

V is TRBV7-2 and J is TRBJ1-6; D might be TRBD1 (6 bases). Germline CDR1 and CDR2: SGHTA and FQGNSA. The V end was cut by 4 bases, the J end by 10 bases, with 14 bases between. The CDR3 contains 14 residues. The CDR3 DNA reads TGTGCCAGCAGCTCCCTGACAGGTGCCTCACCCCTCCACTTT. It translates to CASSSLTGASPLHF.

This clone was detected once. The rearrangement links TRBV9 to TRBJ1-2, with D possibly being TRBD1 (5 bases). CDR3 length: 15 residues. In germline, CDR1 is SGDLS, CDR2 YYNGEE. V was shortened by 0 bases and J by 4 bases, with 13 bases between the two germline ends. The CDR3 nucleotides read TGTGCCAGCAGCGTAGCTGAACAGGAGTTCTATGGCTACACCTTC. This gives the protein CASSVAEQEFYGYTF.

This clone was counted once. This sequence joins TRBV2 and TRBJ2-3; D possibly corresponds to TRBD1 (7 bases). Germline V gene lookup returns CDR1 SNHLY and CDR2 FYNNEI. The CDR3 is made up of 14 amino acids. V gave up 6 bases and J gave up 6 bases, with 16 bases separating them. CDR3 in DNA: TGTGCCAGCAGGCGGGACTCCAGGGGGGATACGCAGTATTTT. Its protein product is CASRRDSRGDTQYF.

This sequence joins TRBV28 and TRBJ1-6, with 7 nucleotides matching TRBD1. This CDR3 has 15 residues. Germline loops: CDR1 MDHEN, CDR2 SYDVKM. Trimming at V came to 5 bases and at J to 5 bases, leaving 6 bases not matched to a gene. CDR3 nucleotide sequence: TGTGCCAGCAGTCTGGGGACAGTTAATAATTCACCCCTCCACTTT. This gives the protein CASSLGTVNNSPLHF.